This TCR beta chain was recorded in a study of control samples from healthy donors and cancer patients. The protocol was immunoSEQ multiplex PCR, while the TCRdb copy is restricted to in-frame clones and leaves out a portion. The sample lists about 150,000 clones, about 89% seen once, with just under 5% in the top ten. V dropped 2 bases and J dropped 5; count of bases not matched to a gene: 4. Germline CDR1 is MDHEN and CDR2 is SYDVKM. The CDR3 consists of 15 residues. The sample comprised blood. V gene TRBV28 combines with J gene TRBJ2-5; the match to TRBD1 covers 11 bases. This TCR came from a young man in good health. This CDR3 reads CASSLGTGGGETQYF. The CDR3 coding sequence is TGTGCCAGCAGTTTAGGGACAGGGGGTGGGGAGACCCAGTACTTC.